The 27 T cell receptor beta chains given below trace back to one sample, sequenced in a study of blood T cell repertoires in COVID-19. Assay used: immunoSEQ multiplex PCR; TCRdb lists only in-frame clones, some missing. The table has more than 250,000 clones, roughly 85% seen once. The specimen sequenced was PBMCs or T cells enriched from blood (not recorded which). The receptors here all came from a young woman who had recovered from COVID-19.

Comment on this clone: This CDR3 is also generated by other DNA sequences in the sample. The CDR3 loop reads CASSPRGTNEKLFF. The CDR3 region has the DNA TGTGCCAGCTCACCGCGGGGCACTAATGAAAAACTGTTTTTT. The gene calls are TRBV18 and TRBJ1-4; tentatively, D is TRBD1 (5 bases). The V and J ends lost 3 bases and 2 bases respectively, with 7 bases between them. Germline-derived CDR1 and CDR2 are KGHSH and LQKENI. CDR3 length equals 14 residues.

The chain couples TRBV19 to TRBJ2-7, with 9 bases matching TRBD1. CDR3 size: 14 residues. CDR1 is LNHDA and CDR2 is SQIVND in the germline V gene (reference sequence). V lost 5 bases, J lost 6 bases, and 8 bases stayed unmatched. CDR3 nucleotides: TGTGCCAGTAGTTCCGGGACAGGGCTCGGCGAGCAGTACTTC. Its translation is CASSSGTGLGEQYF. Full variable domain (missing parts from reference TRBV19 and TRBJ2-7): DGGITQSPKYLFRKEGQNVTLSCEQNLNHDAMYWYRQDPGQGLRLIYYSQIVNDFQKGDIAEGYSVSREKKESFPLTVTSAQKNPTAFYLCASSSGTGLGEQYFGPGTRLTVT.

The chain combines TRBV6-5 with TRBJ1-6; 8 bases are shared with TRBD1. The ends lost 0 bases at V and 10 bases at J; junction bases unmatched: 8. CDR1 MNHEY and CDR2 SVGAGI come from the germline V gene. CDR3 length: 16 residues. Written as DNA, the CDR3 is TGTGCCAGCAGTTACTCGGGGGTGGCAGGGGGCTCACCCCTCCACTTT. Translating gives CASSYSGVAGGSPLHF.

The DNA of the CDR3 is TGTGCCAGCCGAGAGACTGGACTGAGCGGTGAAAAACTGTTTTTT. This translates into CASRETGLSGEKLFF. The V and J genes are TRBV6-5 and TRBJ1-4; D remains ambiguous. V dropped 8 bases and J dropped 7 bases, with 20 bases sitting between them. Germline CDR1 MNHEY, CDR2 SVGAGI. The CDR3 contains 15 residues.

The chain is built from TRBV10-2 and TRBJ2-1, with D possibly TRBD2 on 5 matching bases. Germline V gene sequence: CDR1 WSHSY, CDR2 SAAADI. This CDR3 is built from 16 residues. Between the trimmed V and J ends, which lost 0 bases and 2 bases, there was a span of 11 bases. The CDR3 DNA reads TGCGCCAGCAGTGAGTCGGACTCGTCAGCCTACAATGAGCAGTTCTTC. Encoded protein: CASSESDSSAYNEQFF.

The rearrangement joins TRBV12-5 to TRBJ2-1, with D tentatively TRBD1 (6 bases). Trimming stripped 6 bases from V and 4 bases from J, with 19 bases between. Germline loops: CDR1 LGHNT, CDR2 FRNRAP. The CDR3 consists of 16 residues. CDR3 amino acids: CASGVTGTLGYNEQFF. The CDR3, as DNA: TGTGCTAGTGGGGTTACCGGGACATTAGGGTACAATGAGCAGTTCTTC.

The chain links TRBV9 to TRBJ2-7; 8 nucleotides match TRBD2. From germline, CDR1 is SGDLS and CDR2 YYNGEE. Losses at the gene ends were 4 bases for V and 6 bases for J; bases not matched to a gene: 9. The length of the CDR3 is 14 residues. For the CDR3, the DNA is TGTGCCAGCAGCCTTCGGGGGGGGCCGTTCGAGCAGTACTTC. This codes for CASSLRGGPFEQYF.

The chain combines TRBV9 with TRBJ2-7; TRBD1 aligns across 7 bases. Losses at the gene ends were 0 bases for V and 2 bases for J; bases not matched to a gene: 5. The CDR3 contains 15 residues. The germline V gene has CDR1 SGDLS and CDR2 YYNGEE. CDR3 in amino acids: CASSVGGTEAYEQYF. CDR3 nucleotide sequence: TGTGCCAGCAGCGTAGGGGGGACAGAAGCCTACGAGCAGTACTTC.

V is TRBV7-9 and J is TRBJ2-7; 10 nucleotides line up with TRBD2. CDR1 is SEHNR and CDR2 is FQNEAQ in the germline V gene (reference sequence). J lost 6 bases, V lost 4 bases, and 6 bases had no gene match. CDR3 length: 14 amino acids. CDR3 nucleotide sequence: TGTGCCAGCAGCTCGGGACTAGCGAGAAGCGAGCAGTACTTC. Translating it yields CASSSGLARSEQYF.

This chain connects TRBV6-5 to TRBJ2-4; the match to TRBD2 covers 8 bases. The CDR3 runs 12 residues. V lost 6 bases and J lost 9; bases outside the gene matches: 4. Per the germline V gene, CDR1 is MNHEY and CDR2 is SVGAGI. The CDR3 protein is CASSRGGGIQYF. The CDR3 DNA reads TGTGCCAGCAGCCGGGGGGGAGGCATTCAGTACTTC.

V usage is TRBV7-3 and J usage is TRBJ2-3; 9 bases are a match to TRBD2. The CDR3 spans 15 residues. Per the germline V gene, CDR1 is SGHTA and CDR2 is FQGTGA. J lost 6 bases, V lost 4 bases, and 8 bases had no gene match. In DNA form, the CDR3 reads TGTGCCAGCAGCTCCGGCGGGGGGGCAGGCGATACGCAGTATTTT. Its protein is CASSSGGGAGDTQYF.

The V and J genes are TRBV30 and TRBJ2-7, with 8 bases matching TRBD2. CDR3 length: 16 amino acids. Germline V gives CDR1 GTSNPN, CDR2 SVGIG (reference sequence). Trimming at V came to 4 bases and at J to 3 bases, leaving 14 bases not matched to a gene. CDR3: CAWKSGGLANYYEQYF. The DNA for the CDR3 is TGTGCCTGGAAGTCGGGAGGGTTGGCGAACTACTACGAGCAGTACTTC.

The chain employs TRBV5-1 and TRBJ2-3, with a weak D call TRBD1 (5 bases). CDR3 size: 16 residues. V gave up 0 bases and J gave up 0 bases, with 11 bases separating them. Germline loops: CDR1 SGHRS, CDR2 YFSETQ. The CDR3 DNA reads TGCGCCAGCAGCTTGGGACAGTCTACTAGCACAGATACGCAGTATTTT. It codes for CASSLGQSTSTDTQYF.

V and J are TRBV12-3 or TRBV12-4 and TRBJ1-2; D gene unclear. This CDR3 contains 12 residues. Between the trimmed V and J ends, which lost 2 bases and 1 base, there was a span of 2 bases. This CDR3 reads CASSLLNYGYTF. The CDR3 DNA reads as TGTGCCAGCAGTTTACTTAACTATGGCTACACCTTC.

J is TRBJ1-2 and V is TRBV9; D not resolved. CDR1 is SGDLS and CDR2 is YYNGEE in the germline V gene. The CDR3 has 15 residues. The V end lost 3 bases, the J end lost 3 bases, and 15 bases lay between the germline ends. The CDR3 loop is CASSADIDSHYGYTF. CDR3 nucleotides: TGTGCCAGCAGCGCCGATATTGATAGTCACTATGGCTACACCTTC.

J is TRBJ2-3 and V is TRBV20-1; D not resolved. Germline V gives CDR1 DFQATT, CDR2 SNEGSKA (reference sequence). This CDR3 has 11 residues. CDR3 bases: TGCAGCCCTGCGGTGCCAGATACGCAGTATTTT. Amino acid sequence: CSPAVPDTQYF.

J is TRBJ1-5 and V is TRBV6-4; D is unresolved. Trimming left V 9 bases short and J 7 bases short, with 7 bases between. The CDR3 has 10 residues. CDR1 and CDR2 from the germline V gene are MRHNA and SNTAGT. The CDR3 sequence: CARYGQPQHF. CDR3 nucleotide sequence: TGTGCCAGGTACGGGCAGCCCCAGCATTTT.

The rearrangement uses TRBV19 and TRBJ1-1; D may be TRBD1 (5 bases). Deletions cut 3 bases from V and 1 base from J, with 12 bases between. Per the germline V gene, CDR1 is LNHDA and CDR2 is SQIVND (reference sequence). The CDR3 covers 15 residues. The CDR3 protein is CASSIWGTANTEAFF. The DNA for the CDR3 is TGTGCCAGTAGTATTTGGGGGACTGCGAACACTGAAGCTTTCTTT. The whole variable domain, filled in from reference TRBV19 and TRBJ1-1, reads DGGITQSPKYLFRKEGQNVTLSCEQNLNHDAMYWYRQDPGQGLRLIYYSQIVNDFQKGDIAEGYSVSREKKESFPLTVTSAQKNPTAFYLCASSIWGTANTEAFFGQGTRLTVV.

J is TRBJ1-4 and V is TRBV19, with D unresolved. The length of the CDR3 is 15 residues. V lost 7 bases, J lost 2 bases, and 14 bases lay in between. The V gene's germline CDR1 is LNHDA and CDR2 SQIVND (reference sequence). The CDR3 protein is CASTSSHYTNEKLFF. CDR3 DNA: TGTGCCAGTACCTCTTCCCACTATACTAATGAAAAACTGTTTTTT. Full variable domain (outside the CDR3, taken from reference TRBV19 and TRBJ1-4): DGGITQSPKYLFRKEGQNVTLSCEQNLNHDAMYWYRQDPGQGLRLIYYSQIVNDFQKGDIAEGYSVSREKKESFPLTVTSAQKNPTAFYLCASTSSHYTNEKLFFGSGTQLSVL.

This rearrangement joins TRBV7-6 to TRBJ1-6, with TRBD1 identical over 10 bases. V lost 5 bases, J lost 8 bases, and 6 bases stayed unmatched. The CDR3 runs to 15 residues. From germline, CDR1 is SGHVS and CDR2 FNYEAQ. This chain's CDR3 is CASSPRDRGDSPLHF. CDR3 coding DNA: TGTGCCAGCAGCCCCCGGGACAGGGGTGATTCACCCCTCCACTTT.

This chain joins TRBV7-9 and TRBJ1-5; perhaps TRBD1 as D (5 bases). V shed 2 bases and J shed 7 bases, with 9 bases lying between them. The CDR3 extends over 13 amino acids. The V gene's germline CDR1 is SEHNR and CDR2 FQNEAQ (reference sequence). The CDR3 spells CASSLQGGQPQHF. The DNA for the CDR3 is TGTGCCAGCAGCTTACAGGGCGGCCAGCCCCAGCATTTT.

This clone was found a few times. This sequence joins TRBV7-2 and TRBJ2-7, with D possibly TRBD1 on 6 matching bases. Trimming took 5 bases from V and 3 from J, leaving 14 bases between them. CDR1 SGHTA and CDR2 FQGNSA come from the germline V gene. This CDR3 spans 14 amino acids. CDR3 sequence: CASSPPGTLYEQYF. The CDR3 nucleotides are TGTGCCAGCAGCCCACCCGGGACACTCTACGAGCAGTACTTC.

The chain has TRBV20-1 and TRBJ1-2; tentative D call: TRBD1 (6 bases). The CDR3 covers 14 residues. The V gene's germline CDR1 is DFQATT and CDR2 SNEGSKA (reference sequence). Trimming stripped 3 bases from V and 5 bases from J, with 16 bases between. Written as DNA, the CDR3 is TGCAGTGCTAGTTATGGGGTGAGGGGGTATGGCTACACCTTC. This sequence encodes CSASYGVRGYGYTF.

The chain carries TRBV7-2 and TRBJ2-2; TRBD2 is a possible D gene (6 bases). CDR1 and CDR2 (germline): SGHTA, FQGNSA. The CDR3 runs to 18 residues. V shed 3 bases and J shed 3 bases, with 20 bases lying between them. The CDR3 reads CASSFVIRKGLYTGELFF. The CDR3 bases are TGTGCCAGCAGCTTTGTCATCCGGAAGGGACTTTACACCGGGGAGCTGTTTTTT.

This rearrangement joins TRBV24-1 to TRBJ1-6; D possibly corresponds to TRBD1 (5 bases). Germline-derived CDR1 and CDR2 are KGHDR and SFDVKD. V was clipped by 4 bases and J by 1 base, with 19 bases between them. The CDR3 runs 19 residues. Here the CDR3 reads CATSDPGTADESYNSPLHF. The CDR3 nucleotides read TGTGCCACCAGTGACCCCGGGACTGCGGACGAGTCCTATAATTCACCCCTCCACTTT.

V and J are TRBV7-8 and TRBJ1-2; no firm D call. The CDR3 totals 11 residues. V shed 8 bases and J shed 8 bases, with 12 bases lying between them. CDR1 and CDR2 from the germline V gene are SGHVS and FQNEAQ. DNA of the CDR3: TGTGCCAGCGAGCATGAGAGCGGCTACACCTTC. Protein product: CASEHESGYTF.

The chain recombines TRBV3-1 (or the pseudogene TRBV3-2) with TRBJ2-5; no reliable D call. This CDR3 has 12 amino acids. Germline V gene sequence: CDR1 LGHDT, CDR2 YNNKEL (reference sequence). Trimming removed 0 bases from V and 11 bases from J, with 10 bases in between. CDR3 amino acids: CASSQDPRHQYF. In DNA, the CDR3 is TGTGCCAGCAGCCAAGATCCGAGACATCAGTACTTC.